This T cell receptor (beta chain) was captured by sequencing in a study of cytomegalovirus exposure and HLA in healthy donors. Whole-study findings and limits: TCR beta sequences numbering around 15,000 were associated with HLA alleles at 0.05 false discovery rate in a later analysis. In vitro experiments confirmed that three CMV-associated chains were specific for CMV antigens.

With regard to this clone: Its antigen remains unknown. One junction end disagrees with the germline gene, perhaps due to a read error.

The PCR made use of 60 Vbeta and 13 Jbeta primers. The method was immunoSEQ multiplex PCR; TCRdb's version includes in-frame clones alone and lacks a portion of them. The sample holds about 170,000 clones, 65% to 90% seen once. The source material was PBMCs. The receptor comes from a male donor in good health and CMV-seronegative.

CDR3 protein: CTSSLYGANVLTF. The CDR3 coding sequence is TGTACCAGCAGCTTGTATGGGGCCAACGTCCTGACTTTC. The chain uses TRBV5-4 and TRBJ2-6; no clear D gene. In germline, CDR1 is SGHNT, CDR2 YYREEE (reference sequence). This CDR3 spans 13 amino acids.